This paragraph covers one T cell receptor (beta chain) sequence. Its matching antigen is unknown. This sample is drawn from a study of T-cell memory formation after mild COVID-19. About the study: Largely donor-specific TCR clusters were found.

Points from the study as a whole: CD4+ contracting clones were mainly CM and EM; CD8+ ones, EMRA. Memory sampled before infection contained some responding clones, suggesting cross-reactive memory joined.

TCRdb redid the calling of the 5' RACE reads with MiXCR, one entry per CDR3 protein. The table records around 340,000 distinct CDR3 sequences, 13% of them present only once. V shed 0 bases and J shed 1 base, with 9 bases lying between them. Germline V lookup: CDR1 SGHAT, CDR2 FQNNGV. CDR3 size: 15 residues. The rearrangement links TRBV11-2 to TRBJ2-5; D not resolved. Sequenced input: PBMCs or a T cell subset sorted from them (not recorded which). The TCR sequence derives from a young man who had mild COVID-19 (a few samples of this study predate the infection). Cell type and time point are not known. For the CDR3, the DNA is TGTGCCAGCAGCTTAGATTTGGGTGCCCAAGAGACCCAGTACTTC. Its translation is CASSLDLGAQETQYF.